These T cell receptor beta chains were read from a single sample in a study of T cell responses to AZD1222 COVID-19 vaccine. The table came from immunoSEQ multiplex PCR; TCRdb's copy has only in-frame clones and leaves some out. The sample lists 88,000 or so clones, about 89% occurring once. Sequences were derived from peripheral blood, sampled on day 0 of AZD1222 vaccination. The receptors here all came from an adult in good health. Each CDR3 is given with its conserved first and last residue. D genes are given only for firm matches. Clone size is shown for a subset of rows, as once, few, many or a class of expanded clone.

j_gene,v_gene,d_gene,abundance,CDR3aa,CDR3nt
TRBJ1-2,TRBV27,.,.,CVTFSSNYGYTF,TGTGTCACTTTTTCTTCTAACTATGGCTACACCTTC
TRBJ2-1,TRBV7-3,.,.,CASSLHGGPSAPPSYNEQFF,TGTGCCAGCAGCTTACACGGGGGGCCCTCAGCCCCCCCAAGTTACAATGAGCAGTTCTTC
TRBJ1-6,TRBV19,TRBD1,.,CASSILGTANSPLHF,TGTGCCAGTAGTATCCTTGGGACAGCCAATTCACCCCTCCACTTT
TRBJ1-4,TRBV3-1/TRBV3-2,TRBD1,.,CASSHPQGAPFATNEKLFF,TGTGCCAGCAGCCACCCACAGGGGGCGCCTTTTGCAACTAATGAAAAACTGTTTTTT
TRBJ2-2,TRBV7-2,.,.,CASSFPTGLGTGELFF,TGTGCCAGCAGCTTCCCCACAGGGCTCGGCACCGGGGAGCTGTTTTTT
TRBJ1-1,TRBV2,.,.,CASSGQLNTEAFF,TGTGCCAGCAGTGGACAGTTGAACACTGAAGCTTTCTTT
TRBJ2-4,TRBV3-1/TRBV3-2,TRBD2,.,CASSQDAASGRSPGNIQYF,TGTGCCAGCAGCCAAGATGCGGCTAGCGGGAGGTCCCCTGGGAACATTCAGTACTTC
TRBJ1-1,TRBV29-1,TRBD1,.,CSVEEVWTGEGLDTEAFF,TGCAGCGTTGAAGAGGTGTGGACAGGGGAAGGTTTGGACACTGAAGCTTTCTTT
TRBJ2-4,TRBV6-2/TRBV6-3,.,.,CASSYSAGVGMGKNIQYF,TGTGCCAGCAGTTACTCCGCAGGGGTAGGCATGGGCAAAAACATTCAGTACTTC
TRBJ1-2,TRBV27,TRBD1,.,CASRRGQGVFYGYTF,TGTGCCAGCAGGCGAGGACAGGGCGTGTTCTATGGCTACACCTTC
TRBJ2-2,TRBV7-9,.,.,CASSLRQNTGELFF,TGTGCCAGCAGCTTACGACAAAACACCGGGGAGCTGTTTTTT
TRBJ1-2,TRBV29-1,TRBD1,.,CSPTTTTGDYGYTF,TGCAGCCCGACGACGACGACAGGGGATTACGGCTACACCTTC
TRBJ1-1,TRBV9,.,.,CASSVRADTEAFF,TGTGCCAGCAGCGTCAGGGCTGACACTGAAGCTTTCTTT
TRBJ2-7,TRBV15,.,.,CATSREPGDYEQYF,TGTGCCACCAGCAGAGAACCGGGGGACTACGAGCAGTACTTC
TRBJ2-5,TRBV3-1/TRBV3-2,TRBD1,.,CASSQGDRGEETQYF,TGTGCCAGCAGCCAAGGGGACAGGGGTGAAGAGACCCAGTACTTC
TRBJ1-5,TRBV11-2,.,.,CASSLGGSNQPQHF,TGTGCCAGCAGCTTAGGCGGATCCAATCAGCCCCAGCATTTT
TRBJ2-7,TRBV5-4,.,.,CASSGGGSYEQYF,TGTGCCAGCAGCGGCGGCGGCTCCTACGAGCAGTACTTC
TRBJ2-1,TRBV15,TRBD1,.,CATSRRQGSYNEQFF,TGTGCCACCAGCAGGAGACAGGGATCCTACAATGAGCAGTTCTTC
TRBJ1-5,TRBV2,.,.,CASSEALSQPQHF,TGTGCCAGCAGTGAAGCGCTTAGTCAGCCCCAGCATTTT
TRBJ2-3,TRBV27,TRBD2,.,CASSFMTSGYYTQYF,TGTGCCAGCAGTTTTATGACTAGCGGATATTATACGCAGTATTTT
TRBJ2-6,TRBV6-5,TRBD2,few,CASSHPRTSGSVLTF,TGTGCCAGCAGTCATCCCCGGACTAGCGGGAGCGTCCTGACTTTC